A single sample is the source of the 13 T cell receptor beta chains below, sequenced in a study of blood T cells in healthy people across ages. Primers used in a second PCR of about 6 to 11 cycles were a sample-barcoded 5' primer and a J-beta primer mix. TCRdb processed the 5' RACE reads anew with MiXCR; each CDR3 protein has one entry. The sample includes some 700,000 distinct CDR3 sequences, 22% of them seen just once. Sequenced sample: blood. Receptor source: a man aged 70 or older in good health.

This clonotype was detected ten times or more. The rearrangement uses TRBV7-2 and TRBJ1-2, with 7 bases fitting TRBD1. The CDR3 extends over 12 amino acids. Germline trimming cut 5 bases from V and 8 bases from J; bases unmatched to any gene: 5. Germline loops: CDR1 SGHTA, CDR2 FQGNSA. CDR3 sequence reads: CASSLDRRGYTF. Here the CDR3 DNA reads TGTGCCAGCAGCCTGGACAGGCGCGGCTACACCTTC.

This chain joins TRBV6-2 or TRBV6-3 and TRBJ2-1, with a tentative D call TRBD2 (5 bases). Germline V gives CDR1 MNHEY, CDR2 SVGEGT. With 4 bases removed from V and 7 bases from J, the gap between germline ends came to 17 bases. This CDR3 is built from 15 residues. The CDR3 coding sequence is TGTGCCAGCAGTTCCCGCAATAGCGTCGTTAATGAGCAGTTCTTC. Protein sequence: CASSSRNSVVNEQFF.

The CDR3 DNA reads TGTGCCAGCAGTCCCCAGGGACCGACAGATACGCAGTATTTT. The encoded protein is CASSPQGPTDTQYF. The V gene is TRBV28, the J gene TRBJ2-3; D tentatively fits TRBD1 or TRBD2 (5 bases each). The CDR3 extends over 14 amino acids. CDR1 and CDR2 (germline): MDHEN, SYDVKM. V was clipped by 5 bases and J by 3 bases, with 12 bases between them.

The rearrangement links TRBV7-2 to TRBJ1-5; 8 nucleotides align to TRBD1. V lost 5 bases and J lost 5; bases outside the gene matches: 8. The CDR3 spans 15 residues. Germline CDR1 and CDR2: SGHTA and FQGNSA. DNA of the CDR3: TGTGCCAGCAGCGCCCAGGGGGCGGGAGATCAGCCCCAGCATTTT. Encoded protein: CASSAQGAGDQPQHF.

The chain employs TRBV3-1 and TRBJ1-1; no firm D call. The ends were cut back, 6 bases at V and 4 bases at J, with 18 bases in the middle. Germline CDR1 and CDR2: LGHDT and YNNKEL (reference sequence). The CDR3 runs 15 residues. CDR3: CASSFSPGYSTEAFF. The CDR3 coding sequence is TGTGCCAGCAGTTTTTCACCCGGGTACAGCACTGAAGCTTTCTTT.

V gene TRBV20-1 combines with J gene TRBJ2-4; D is possibly TRBD2 (5 bases). Trimming pared 0 bases from V and 0 bases from J, leaving 9 bases between. The germline gives CDR1 DFQATT, CDR2 SNEGSKA (reference sequence). This CDR3 has 15 residues. The CDR3 DNA reads as TGCAGTGCTAGAGAGGCGGGCATAGCCAAAAACATTCAGTACTTC. Encoded protein: CSAREAGIAKNIQYF.

This clonotype was detected a few times. The chain has TRBV25-1 and TRBJ2-4, with TRBD1 matching 12 bases. The CDR3 has 16 amino acids. V was clipped by 5 bases and J by 2 bases; unmatched bases: 4. The V gene's germline CDR1 is MGHDK and CDR2 SYGVNS. The CDR3 region has the DNA TGTGCCAGCAGTTGGGGACAGGGGGCATCCAAAAACATTCAGTACTTC. It is translated as CASSWGQGASKNIQYF. Variable domain in full (rest from reference TRBV25-1 and TRBJ2-4): EADIYQTPRYLVIGTGKKITLECSQTMGHDKMYWYQQDPGMELHLIHYSYGVNSTEKGDLSSESTVSRIRTEHFPLTLESARPSHTSQYLCASSWGQGASKNIQYFGAGTRLSVL.

This clonotype turned up a few times. The chain has TRBV2 and TRBJ1-1, with D hard to call. The CDR3 is 13 residues long. The germline gives CDR1 SNHLY, CDR2 FYNNEI. Between the trimmed V and J ends, which lost 6 bases and 1 base, there was a span of 9 bases. The chain's CDR3 is CASRVHENTEAFF. The CDR3, as DNA: TGTGCCAGCAGAGTACATGAGAACACTGAAGCTTTCTTT.

The V and J genes are TRBV3-1 and TRBJ1-1; D unresolved. Germline loops: CDR1 LGHDT, CDR2 YNNKEL (reference sequence). The CDR3 is 12 residues long. V lost 3 bases, J lost 7 bases, and 9 bases lay in between. The CDR3 region is CASSHLDHEAFF. The CDR3 nucleotides read TGTGCCAGCAGCCACCTAGACCATGAAGCTTTCTTT. The complete variable domain, with remaining parts taken from reference TRBV3-1 and TRBJ1-1, reads DTAVSQTPKYLVTQMGNDKSIKCEQNLGHDTMYWYKQDSKKFLKIMFSYNNKELIINETVPNRFSPKSPDKAHLNLHINSLELGDSAVYFCASSHLDHEAFFGQGTRLTVV.

This clonotype was seen a handful of times. The rearrangement uses TRBV20-1 and TRBJ1-5; D unclear. This CDR3 is built from 14 residues. With 0 bases removed from V and 0 bases from J, the gap between germline ends came to 6 bases. Germline-derived CDR1 and CDR2 are DFQATT and SNEGSKA (reference sequence). CDR3 DNA: TGCAGTGCTAGAGATCATCATAGCAATCAGCCCCAGCATTTT. This codes for CSARDHHSNQPQHF.

This clonotype has only a few counts. V usage is TRBV28 and J usage is TRBJ2-1; D remains ambiguous. V lost 0 bases and J 0 bases, leaving 18 bases between the germline ends. The CDR3 consists of 19 residues. In germline, CDR1 is MDHEN, CDR2 SYDVKM. The CDR3 sequence: CASSLWARAPQSSYNEQFF. The CDR3 DNA sequence: TGTGCCAGCAGTTTATGGGCCCGAGCCCCCCAGAGCTCCTACAATGAGCAGTTCTTC.

The chain employs TRBV7-2 and TRBJ2-3; 10 bases fit TRBD2. The J segment lost 5 bases and the V segment lost 3 bases, leaving 8 bases of the junction unmatched. The CDR3 has 16 amino acids. Germline CDR1 SGHTA, CDR2 FQGNSA. The CDR3 bases are TGTGCCAGCAGCTTCCGAAGCGGGGGGGGCTTAGATACGCAGTATTTT. Translation: CASSFRSGGGLDTQYF. The whole variable domain, remainder taken from reference TRBV7-2 and TRBJ2-3, is GAGVSQSPSNKVTEKGKDVELRCDPISGHTALYWYRQSLGQGLEFLIYFQGNSAPDKSGLPSDRFSAERTGGSVSTLTIQRTQQEDSAVYLCASSFRSGGGLDTQYFGPGTRLTVL.

This chain connects TRBV7-2 to TRBJ2-3; D remains ambiguous. With 4 bases removed from V and 6 bases from J, the gap between germline ends came to 11 bases. Germline V gene lookup returns CDR1 SGHTA and CDR2 FQGNSA. CDR3 length equals 13 residues. CDR3 nucleotides: TGTGCCAGCAGCTCCAGACCCCTGGATACGCAGTATTTT. It codes for CASSSRPLDTQYF.